These T cell receptor beta chains were read from a single sample in a study of blood T cells in healthy people across ages. A single record per CDR3 protein comes from TCRdb applying MiXCR to the 5' RACE reads. The data contain more than 1,000,000 distinct CDR3 sequences, almost 25% of them singletons. In addition, the sample was reused for a study of T cells of mothers and their children.

The sequencing sample was made of blood. Receptors originate from a girl between 2 and 10 years old in good health. CDR3s include the opening cysteine and the closing phenylalanine or tryptophan. A D gene is named only where the DNA matches it firmly. A clone size is listed for some rows: how often the clone was seen (once, few, many), or a class if it is expanded.

>NA|TRBJ1-5|TRBV3-1|NA
TGTGCCAGCAGCTCCGGGGCCCGACCGGGCCAGCCCCAGCATTTT
CASSSGARPGQPQHF
>NA|TRBJ2-7|TRBV6-2/TRBV6-3|few
TGTGCCAGCAGTCCGCAGGGGACTTCCAGCTCCTACGAGCAGTACTTC
CASSPQGTSSSYEQYF
>NA|TRBJ1-4|TRBV4-2|NA
TGTGCCAGCAGCCAATCTTACCGCACCGTTAATTATGAAAAACTGTTTTTT
CASSQSYRTVNYEKLFF
>NA|TRBJ2-2|TRBV11-2|few
TGTGCCAGCAGACCCGGAACAGATGGGACCGGGGAGCTGTTTTTT
CASRPGTDGTGELFF
>TRBD1|TRBJ2-5|TRBV28|NA
TGTGCCAGCAGTTTTTCCGACAGGGCGTCGGAGACCCAGTACTTC
CASSFSDRASETQYF
>NA|TRBJ2-5|TRBV6-5|NA
TGTGCCAGCGGTTACTGGGGACTCCAGTACTTC
CASGYWGLQYF
>NA|TRBJ1-5|TRBV3-1|NA
TGTGCCAGCAGCCAAGGACAGATTTATAGCAATCAGCCCCAGCATTTT
CASSQGQIYSNQPQHF
>NA|TRBJ1-3|TRBV20-1|NA
TGCAGTGCCACCGTAGACAACTCTGGAAACACCATATATTTT
CSATVDNSGNTIYF
>NA|TRBJ1-1|TRBV19|NA
TGTGCCAGTAGTATAGAAGGAATGAACACTGAAGCTTTCTTT
CASSIEGMNTEAFF
>TRBD2|TRBJ2-1|TRBV20-1|once
TGCAGTGCCGCCCTAGCGGGGGGCCCTCCCGGCAATGAGCAGTTCTTC
CSAALAGGPPGNEQFF
>NA|TRBJ2-1|TRBV7-3|few
TGTGCCAGCAGCTTCGCCGGGGGCGCCTACAATGAGCAGTTCTTC
CASSFAGGAYNEQFF
>TRBD1|TRBJ1-1|TRBV27|few
TGTGCCAGCAGTCCCCTAACAGGGGGGACTAACACTGAAGCTTTCTTT
CASSPLTGGTNTEAFF
>TRBD1|TRBJ1-1|TRBV7-2|NA
TGTGCCAGCAGCGCTCGACAGGGAATCGACACTGAAGCTTTCTTT
CASSARQGIDTEAFF
>TRBD1|TRBJ1-1|TRBV20-1|few
TGCAGTGCTAGAGATCGAAGGACAGGGTCTTTTTTTTTCACTGAAGCTTTCTTT
CSARDRRTGSFFFTEAFF
>NA|TRBJ1-1|TRBV19|few
TGTGCCAGTAGTATAACGCCCGAGGCTGAAGCTTTCTTT
CASSITPEAEAFF
>TRBD1|TRBJ1-5|TRBV2|few
TGTGCCAGCAGCGATCAGAGGGGACAGGGGGTTCAGCCCCAGCATTTT
CASSDQRGQGVQPQHF
>TRBD2|TRBJ2-3|TRBV5-1|NA
TGCGCCAGCAGCCCCGGGACTAGCGGGAGAACCACAGATACGCAGTATTTT
CASSPGTSGRTTDTQYF
>NA|TRBJ2-1|TRBV7-9|NA
TGTGCCAGCAGCTTACCACTAGTGGAATTCGTGCAGTTCTTC
CASSLPLVEFVQFF
>NA|TRBJ2-5|TRBV6-5|few
TGTGCCAGCTCCCTAGGTCTAAAAGGGACCCAGTACTTC
CASSLGLKGTQYF
>NA|TRBJ1-3|TRBV4-2|few
TGTGCCAGCAGCCAAGAGTTCAGCTCTGGAAACACCATATATTTT
CASSQEFSSGNTIYF
>NA|TRBJ1-1|TRBV7-9|few
TGTGCCAGCAGCAAACTCGTGGACACTGAAGCTTTCTTT
CASSKLVDTEAFF
>NA|TRBJ2-3|TRBV2|NA
TGTGCCAGCAAGAGGGAGCTCACAGATACGCAGTATTTT
CASKRELTDTQYF
>TRBD1|TRBJ1-2|TRBV20-1|few
TGCAGTGCATCAAGCACAGGGGTGACTAACTATGGCTACACCTTC
CSASSTGVTNYGYTF
>TRBD2|TRBJ2-1|TRBV29-1|NA
TGCAGCGGTATGCCCACTAGCGGACACAATGAGCAGTTCTTC
CSGMPTSGHNEQFF
>TRBD1|TRBJ1-2|TRBV7-2|few
TGTGCCAGCACCCTACAGGGGGGTAGCTATGGCTACACCTTC
CASTLQGGSYGYTF
>NA|TRBJ2-5|TRBV19|NA
TGTGCCAGTAGTATGAACAGACAAGAGACCCAGTACTTC
CASSMNRQETQYF
>NA|TRBJ2-7|TRBV20-1|few
TGCAGTGCTACATCCTCGGAAGACCACGAGCAGTACTTC
CSATSSEDHEQYF
>TRBD2|TRBJ2-3|TRBV11-2|NA
TGTGCCAGCAGACGATCAAGGCTAGCGGGCCGCACGGATACGCAGTATTTT
CASRRSRLAGRTDTQYF
>NA|TRBJ1-1|TRBV12-3/TRBV12-4|NA
TGTGCCAGCACCTGGGGGGGCGGGAACACTGAAGCTTTCTTT
CASTWGGGNTEAFF
>NA|TRBJ1-6|TRBV10-3|NA
TGTGCCATCAAGGAAGGAACAGGGTATGCACCCCTCCACTTT
CAIKEGTGYAPLHF
>NA|TRBJ2-1|TRBV20-1|NA
TGCAGTGCTTTAGACCCGCCCGGTAACAATGAGCAGTTCTTC
CSALDPPGNNEQFF
>NA|TRBJ1-6|TRBV6-5|many
TGTGCCAGCAGTCCGATGCAGCGGGATAATTCACCCCTCCACTTT
CASSPMQRDNSPLHF
>NA|TRBJ2-5|TRBV7-3|few
TGTGCCAGCAGCTTAAAGGGGTTCCAAGAGACCCAGTACTTC
CASSLKGFQETQYF
>NA|TRBJ1-2|TRBV6-1|few
TGTGCCAGCAGCCTTGGGACACCCGATCACAACCTCCATGGCTACACCTTC
CASSLGTPDHNLHGYTF
>NA|TRBJ1-2|TRBV20-1|NA
TGCAGTGCTATCACCACCGACTATGGCTACACCTTC
CSAITTDYGYTF
>NA|TRBJ2-6|TRBV27|few
TGTGCCAGCAGTTTATCGTATACCCATGGGGCCAACGTCCTGACTTTC
CASSLSYTHGANVLTF
>NA|TRBJ2-7|TRBV10-3|NA
TGTGCCATCAGTGACCCCCGACTTACCTCCTACGAGCAGTACTTC
CAISDPRLTSYEQYF
>NA|TRBJ2-5|TRBV7-2|few
TGTGCCAGCAGCTCTGGACAGTTTCAAGAGACCCAGTACTTC
CASSSGQFQETQYF
>NA|TRBJ2-3|TRBV24-1|NA
TGTGCCATCCAGGACGGCCCGAAGGGAGATACGCAGTATTTT
CAIQDGPKGDTQYF
>NA|TRBJ2-2|TRBV12-3/TRBV12-4|NA
TGTGCCAGCAGTTTTGAGTTCGGGGAGCTGTTTTTT
CASSFEFGELFF
>TRBD1|TRBJ2-2|TRBV24-1|NA
TGTGCCACCAGGGACAGGGACACCGGGGAGCTGTTTTTT
CATRDRDTGELFF
>NA|TRBJ2-5|TRBV19|once
TGTGCCAGTAATAGCGCAGTTCAAGAGACCCAGTACTTC
CASNSAVQETQYF
>NA|TRBJ1-1|TRBV27|few
TGTGCCAGCAGTCCTATGAACAGCTTTGAAGCTTTCTTT
CASSPMNSFEAFF
>NA|TRBJ1-2|TRBV3-1|NA
TGTGCCAGCAGCCAAGGAGGGAGCGGCTATGGCTACACCTTC
CASSQGGSGYGYTF
>NA|TRBJ1-1|TRBV3-1|few
TGTGCCAGCAGCTCTCGACTGGTTGGACAGCTGAACACTGAAGCTTTCTTT
CASSSRLVGQLNTEAFF
>NA|TRBJ1-1|TRBV29-1|once
TGCAGCGTTGTTTCAGTCTACAGTAACACTGAAGCTTTCTTT
CSVVSVYSNTEAFF
>TRBD1|TRBJ2-5|TRBV5-5|NA
TGTGCCAGCAGTTCGGCCACAGGGGGGCAAGAGACCCAGTACTTC
CASSSATGGQETQYF
>NA|TRBJ1-4|TRBV7-9|few
TGTGCCAGCAGCTTAGACGCGGGAAAACTGTTTTTT
CASSLDAGKLFF
>TRBD2|TRBJ2-5|TRBV28|NA
TGTGCCAGCAGCTGGAAGGGACTAGTTGAGACCCAGTACTTC
CASSWKGLVETQYF
>TRBD1|TRBJ2-1|TRBV6-5|many
TGTGCCAGCAGTTGGGACAGCTACAATGAGCAGTTCTTC
CASSWDSYNEQFF
>NA|TRBJ2-1|TRBV15|NA
TGTGCCACCAGCGCGGGATACTACAATGAGCAGTTCTTC
CATSAGYYNEQFF
>NA|TRBJ2-1|TRBV25-1|few
TGTGCCAGCAGTGAACCGGTAGGGTCAAATGAGCAGTTCTTC
CASSEPVGSNEQFF
>NA|TRBJ1-4|TRBV29-1|NA
TGCAGCGTTGCGCTGAAAAGGACGGCGGAAAAACTGTTTTTT
CSVALKRTAEKLFF
>TRBD1|TRBJ2-7|TRBV20-1|NA
TGCAGTGCAAGGACAGGGTCAACCTACGAGCAGTACTTC
CSARTGSTYEQYF
>TRBD1|TRBJ2-5|TRBV12-3/TRBV12-4|NA
TGTGCCAGCAGTGGGACAGGCCCACCCATGGGGACCCAGTACTTC
CASSGTGPPMGTQYF